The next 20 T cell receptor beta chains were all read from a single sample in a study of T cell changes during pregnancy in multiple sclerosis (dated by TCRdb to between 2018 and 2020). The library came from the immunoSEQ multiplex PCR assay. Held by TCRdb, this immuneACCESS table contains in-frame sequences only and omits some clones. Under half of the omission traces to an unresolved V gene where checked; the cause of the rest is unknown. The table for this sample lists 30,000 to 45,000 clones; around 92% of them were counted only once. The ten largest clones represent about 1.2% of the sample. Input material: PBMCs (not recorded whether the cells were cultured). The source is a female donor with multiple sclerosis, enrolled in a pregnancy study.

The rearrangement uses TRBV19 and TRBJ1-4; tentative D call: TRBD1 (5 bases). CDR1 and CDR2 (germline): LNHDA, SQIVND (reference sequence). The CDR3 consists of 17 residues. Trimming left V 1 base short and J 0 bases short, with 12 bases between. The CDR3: CASSIAQGESTNEKLFF. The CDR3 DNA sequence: TGTGCCAGTAGTATAGCCCAGGGAGAGTCAACTAATGAAAAACTGTTTTTT.

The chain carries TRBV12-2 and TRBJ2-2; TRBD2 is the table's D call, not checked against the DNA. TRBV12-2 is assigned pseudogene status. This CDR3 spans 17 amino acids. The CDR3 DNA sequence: TGTGCAAGTCGCTTAGTGGGACTAGCGGAGAACACCGGGGAGCTGTTTTTT. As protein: CASRLVGLAENTGELFF.

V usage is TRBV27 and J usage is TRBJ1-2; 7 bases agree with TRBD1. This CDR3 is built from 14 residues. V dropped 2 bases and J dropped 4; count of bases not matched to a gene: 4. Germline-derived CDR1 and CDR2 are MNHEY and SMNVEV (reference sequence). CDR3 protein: CASSLTGEGYGYTF. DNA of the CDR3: TGTGCCAGCAGTTTAACAGGGGAAGGCTATGGCTACACCTTC.

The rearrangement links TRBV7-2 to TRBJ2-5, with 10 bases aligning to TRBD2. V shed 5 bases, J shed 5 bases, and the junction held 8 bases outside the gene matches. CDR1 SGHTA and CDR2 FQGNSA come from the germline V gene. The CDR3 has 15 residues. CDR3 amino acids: CASSQTSGMGETQYF. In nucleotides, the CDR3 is TGTGCCAGCAGCCAAACTAGCGGGATGGGGGAGACCCAGTACTTC.

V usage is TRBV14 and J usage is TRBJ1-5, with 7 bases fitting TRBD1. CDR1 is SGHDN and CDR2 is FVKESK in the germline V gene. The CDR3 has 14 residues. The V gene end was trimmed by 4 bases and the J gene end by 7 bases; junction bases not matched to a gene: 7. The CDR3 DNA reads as TGTGCCAGCAGCCCAGGGGGGGCAGGGCAGCCCCAGCATTTT. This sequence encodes CASSPGGAGQPQHF. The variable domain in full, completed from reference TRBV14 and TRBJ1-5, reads EAGVTQFPSHSVIEKGQTVTLRCDPISGHDNLYWYRRVMGKEIKFLLHFVKESKQDESGMPNNRFLAERTGGTYSTLKVQPAELEDSGVYFCASSPGGAGQPQHFGDGTRLSIL.

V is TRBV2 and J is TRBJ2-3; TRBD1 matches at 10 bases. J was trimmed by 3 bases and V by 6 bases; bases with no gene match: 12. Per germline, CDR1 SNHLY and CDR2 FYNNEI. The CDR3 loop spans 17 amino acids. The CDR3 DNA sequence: TGTGCCAGCAGCCCGAGGACAGGGGGTTTTCGAACAGATACGCAGTATTTT. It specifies CASSPRTGGFRTDTQYF.

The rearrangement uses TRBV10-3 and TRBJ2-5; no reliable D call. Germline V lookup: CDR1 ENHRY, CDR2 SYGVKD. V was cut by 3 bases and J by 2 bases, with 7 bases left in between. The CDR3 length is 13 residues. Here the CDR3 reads CAISEGQQETQYF. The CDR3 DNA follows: TGTGCCATCAGTGAAGGGCAGCAAGAGACCCAGTACTTC.

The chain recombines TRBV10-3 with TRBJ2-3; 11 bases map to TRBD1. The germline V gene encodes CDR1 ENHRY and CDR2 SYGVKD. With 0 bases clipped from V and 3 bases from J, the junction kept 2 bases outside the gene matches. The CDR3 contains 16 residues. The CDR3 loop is CAISESGQGETDTQYF. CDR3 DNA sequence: TGTGCCATCAGTGAGTCGGGACAGGGGGAGACAGATACGCAGTATTTT.

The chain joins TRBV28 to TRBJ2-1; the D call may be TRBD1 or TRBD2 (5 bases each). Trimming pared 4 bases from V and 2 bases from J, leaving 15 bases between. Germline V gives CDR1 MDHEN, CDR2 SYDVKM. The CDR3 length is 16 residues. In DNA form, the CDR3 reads TGTGCCAGCAGTTCAGGGACCGCCAGGGCCTACAATGAGCAGTTCTTC. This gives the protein CASSSGTARAYNEQFF.

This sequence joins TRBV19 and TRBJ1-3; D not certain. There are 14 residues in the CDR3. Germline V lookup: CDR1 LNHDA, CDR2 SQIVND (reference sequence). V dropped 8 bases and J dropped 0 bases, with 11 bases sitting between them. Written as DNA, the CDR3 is TGTGCCAGTGGCGAACAGCACTCTGGAAACACCATATATTTT. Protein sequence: CASGEQHSGNTIYF.

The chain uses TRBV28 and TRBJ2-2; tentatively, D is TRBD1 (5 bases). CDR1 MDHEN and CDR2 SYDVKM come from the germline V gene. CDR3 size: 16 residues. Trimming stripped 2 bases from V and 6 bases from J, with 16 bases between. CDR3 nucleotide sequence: TGTGCCAGCAGTTTAAGTCAGGGCGGTCTCGCCGGGGAGCTGTTTTTT. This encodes CASSLSQGGLAGELFF.

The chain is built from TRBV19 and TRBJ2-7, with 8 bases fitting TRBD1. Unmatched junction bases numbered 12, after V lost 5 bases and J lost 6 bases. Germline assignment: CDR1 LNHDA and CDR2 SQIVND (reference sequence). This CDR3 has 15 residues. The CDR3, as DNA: TGTGCCAGTAGTGCCTGGACAGGGATGGCCAGCGAGCAGTACTTC. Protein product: CASSAWTGMASEQYF. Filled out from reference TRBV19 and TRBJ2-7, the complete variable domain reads DGGITQSPKYLFRKEGQNVTLSCEQNLNHDAMYWYRQDPGQGLRLIYYSQIVNDFQKGDIAEGYSVSREKKESFPLTVTSAQKNPTAFYLCASSAWTGMASEQYFGPGTRLTVT.

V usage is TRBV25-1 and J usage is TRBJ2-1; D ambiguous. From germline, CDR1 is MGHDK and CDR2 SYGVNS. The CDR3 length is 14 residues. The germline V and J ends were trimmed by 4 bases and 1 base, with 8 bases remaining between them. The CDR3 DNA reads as TGTGCCAGCAGTGGGACGCCTTCCTACAATGAGCAGTTCTTC. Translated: CASSGTPSYNEQFF. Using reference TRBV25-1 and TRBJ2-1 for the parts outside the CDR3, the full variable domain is EADIYQTPRYLVIGTGKKITLECSQTMGHDKMYWYQQDPGMELHLIHYSYGVNSTEKGDLSSESTVSRIRTEHFPLTLESARPSHTSQYLCASSGTPSYNEQFFGPGTRLTVL.

CDR3 DNA: TGTGCCAGCAGCTTAGCGGGAGTTGCCGGGGAGCTGTTTTTT. As protein: CASSLAGVAGELFF. The chain has TRBV7-3 and TRBJ2-2; 7 bases agree with TRBD2. Germline trimming cut 2 bases from V and 6 bases from J; bases unmatched to any gene: 3. The CDR3 sequence is 14 residues long. The germline V gene has CDR1 SGHTA and CDR2 FQGTGA.

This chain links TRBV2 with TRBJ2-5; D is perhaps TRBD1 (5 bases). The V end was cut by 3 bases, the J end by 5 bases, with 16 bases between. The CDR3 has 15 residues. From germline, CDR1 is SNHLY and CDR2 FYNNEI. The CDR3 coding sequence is TGTGCCAGCAGTGATCAGGGTTCCCCGGCGGAGACCCAGTACTTC. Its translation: CASSDQGSPAETQYF.

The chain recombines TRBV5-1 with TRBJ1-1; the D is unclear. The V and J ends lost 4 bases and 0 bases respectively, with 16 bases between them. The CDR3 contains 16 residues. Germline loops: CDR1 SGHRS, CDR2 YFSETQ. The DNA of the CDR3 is TGCGCCAGCAGCCCCTTCCCACGGAGAGTGAACACTGAAGCTTTCTTT. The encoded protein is CASSPFPRRVNTEAFF.

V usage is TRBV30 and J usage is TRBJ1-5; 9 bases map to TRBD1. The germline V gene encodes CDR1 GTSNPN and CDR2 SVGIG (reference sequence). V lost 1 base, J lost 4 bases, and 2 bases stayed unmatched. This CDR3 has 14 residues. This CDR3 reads CAWSGQGGNQPQHF. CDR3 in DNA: TGTGCCTGGAGTGGACAGGGGGGGAATCAGCCCCAGCATTTT.

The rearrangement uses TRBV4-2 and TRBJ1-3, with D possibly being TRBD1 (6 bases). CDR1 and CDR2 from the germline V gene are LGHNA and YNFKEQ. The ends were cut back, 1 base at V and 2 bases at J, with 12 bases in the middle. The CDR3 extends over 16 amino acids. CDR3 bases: TGTGCCAGCAGCCAAGGACCGACAGGAGCTGGAAACACCATATATTTT. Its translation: CASSQGPTGAGNTIYF.

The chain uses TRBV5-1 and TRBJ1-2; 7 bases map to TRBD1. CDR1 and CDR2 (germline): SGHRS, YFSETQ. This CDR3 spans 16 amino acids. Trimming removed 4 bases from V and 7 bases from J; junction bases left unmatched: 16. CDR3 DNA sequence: TGCGCCAGCAGCCTCTGGACAGGCCTGGAGAGTGGTGGCTACACCTTC. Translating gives CASSLWTGLESGGYTF.

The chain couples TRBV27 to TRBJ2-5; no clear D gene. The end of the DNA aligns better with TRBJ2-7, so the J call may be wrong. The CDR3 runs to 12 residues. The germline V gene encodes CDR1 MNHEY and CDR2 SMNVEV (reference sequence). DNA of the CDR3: TGTGCCAGCCCTATCATAGCCTACGAGCAGTACTTC. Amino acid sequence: CASPIIAYEQYF.